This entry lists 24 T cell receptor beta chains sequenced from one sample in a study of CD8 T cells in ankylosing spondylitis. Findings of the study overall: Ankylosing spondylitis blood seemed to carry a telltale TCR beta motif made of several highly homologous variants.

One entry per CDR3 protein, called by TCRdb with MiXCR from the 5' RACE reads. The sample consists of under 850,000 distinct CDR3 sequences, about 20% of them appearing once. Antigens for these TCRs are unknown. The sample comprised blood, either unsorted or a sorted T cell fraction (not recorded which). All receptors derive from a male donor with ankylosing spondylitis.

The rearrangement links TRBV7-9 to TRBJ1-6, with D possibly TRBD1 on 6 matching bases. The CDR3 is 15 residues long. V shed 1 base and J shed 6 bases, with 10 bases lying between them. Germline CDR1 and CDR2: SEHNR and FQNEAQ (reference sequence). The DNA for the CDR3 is TGTGCCAGCAGCTTAGGGGACACTGGTAATTCACCCCTCCACTTT. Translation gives CASSLGDTGNSPLHF.

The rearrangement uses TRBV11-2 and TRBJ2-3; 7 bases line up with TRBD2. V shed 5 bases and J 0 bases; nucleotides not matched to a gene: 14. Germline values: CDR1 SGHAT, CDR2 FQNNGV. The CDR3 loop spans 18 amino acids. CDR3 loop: CASSPRSSGYTSTDTQYF. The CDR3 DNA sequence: TGTGCCAGCAGCCCCCGAAGTAGCGGGTATACTAGCACAGATACGCAGTATTTT.

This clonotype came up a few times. The CDR3 sequence: CSVMRSFQGLVRDDGYTF. CDR3 DNA sequence: TGCAGCGTCATGAGGTCCTTCCAGGGACTCGTCCGAGACGACGGCTACACCTTC. The gene calls are TRBV29-1 and TRBJ1-2; tentatively, D is TRBD1 (5 bases). CDR1 is SQVTM, CDR2 ANQGSEA, per germline. V lost 6 bases, J lost 8 bases, and 34 bases lay in between. The CDR3 has 18 amino acids.

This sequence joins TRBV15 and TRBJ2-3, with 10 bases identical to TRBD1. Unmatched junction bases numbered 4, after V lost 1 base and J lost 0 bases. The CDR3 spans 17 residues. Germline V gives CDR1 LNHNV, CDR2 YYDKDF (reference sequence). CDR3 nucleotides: TGTGCCACCAGCAGAGGACAGGGGGCAACTAGCACAGATACGCAGTATTTT. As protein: CATSRGQGATSTDTQYF. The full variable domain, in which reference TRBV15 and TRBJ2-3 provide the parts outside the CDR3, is DAMVIQNPRYQVTQFGKPVTLSCSQTLNHNVMYWYQQKSSQAPKLLFHYYDKDFNNEADTPDNFQSRRPNTSFCFLDIRSPGLGDTAMYLCATSRGQGATSTDTQYFGPGTRLTVL.

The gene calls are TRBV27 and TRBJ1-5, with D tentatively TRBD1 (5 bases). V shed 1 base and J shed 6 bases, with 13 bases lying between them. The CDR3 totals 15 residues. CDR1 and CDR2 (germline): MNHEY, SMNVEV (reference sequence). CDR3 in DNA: TGTGCCAGCAGTTTATTCGGGGCGGCGGGTCAGCCCCAGCATTTT. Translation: CASSLFGAAGQPQHF.

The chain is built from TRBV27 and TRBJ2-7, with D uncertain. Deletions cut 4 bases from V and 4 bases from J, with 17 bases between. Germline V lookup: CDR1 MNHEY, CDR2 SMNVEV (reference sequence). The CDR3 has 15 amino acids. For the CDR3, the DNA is TGTGCCAGCAGTTCCCGATCGTTAATGGGTTACGAGCAGTACTTC. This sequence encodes CASSSRSLMGYEQYF.

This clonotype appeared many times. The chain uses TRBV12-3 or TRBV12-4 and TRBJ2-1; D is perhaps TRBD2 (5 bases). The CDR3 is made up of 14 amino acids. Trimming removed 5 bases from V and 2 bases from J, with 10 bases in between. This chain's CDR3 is CASSLSGAYNEQFF. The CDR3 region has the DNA TGTGCCAGCAGTCTATCCGGGGCCTACAATGAGCAGTTCTTC.

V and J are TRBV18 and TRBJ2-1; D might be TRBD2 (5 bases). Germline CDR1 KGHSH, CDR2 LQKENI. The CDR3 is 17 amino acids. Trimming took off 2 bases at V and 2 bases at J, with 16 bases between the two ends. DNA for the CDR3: TGTGCCAGCTCACCAGTTGGCGGGTCAATCGCCTACAATGAGCAGTTCTTC. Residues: CASSPVGGSIAYNEQFF.

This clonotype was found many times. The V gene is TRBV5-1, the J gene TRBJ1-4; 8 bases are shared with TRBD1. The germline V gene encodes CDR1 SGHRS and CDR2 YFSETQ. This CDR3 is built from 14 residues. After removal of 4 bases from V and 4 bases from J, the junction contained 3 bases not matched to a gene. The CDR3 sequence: CASSQGQVNEKLFF. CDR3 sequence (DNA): TGCGCCAGCAGCCAGGGACAGGTTAATGAAAAACTGTTTTTT.

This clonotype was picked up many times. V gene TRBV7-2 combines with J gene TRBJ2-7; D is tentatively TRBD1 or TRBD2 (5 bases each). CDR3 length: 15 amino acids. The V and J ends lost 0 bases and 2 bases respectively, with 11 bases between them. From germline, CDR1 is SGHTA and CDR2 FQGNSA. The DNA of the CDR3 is TGTGCCAGCAGCTTAGCCAGGGACCCAGCCTACGAGCAGTACTTC. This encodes CASSLARDPAYEQYF.

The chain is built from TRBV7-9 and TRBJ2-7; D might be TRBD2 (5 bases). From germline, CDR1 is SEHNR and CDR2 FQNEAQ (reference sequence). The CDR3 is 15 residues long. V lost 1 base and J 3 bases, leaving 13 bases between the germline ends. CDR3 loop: CASSLGPGEYYEQYF. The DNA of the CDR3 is TGTGCCAGCAGCTTAGGACCCGGGGAATACTACGAGCAGTACTTC.

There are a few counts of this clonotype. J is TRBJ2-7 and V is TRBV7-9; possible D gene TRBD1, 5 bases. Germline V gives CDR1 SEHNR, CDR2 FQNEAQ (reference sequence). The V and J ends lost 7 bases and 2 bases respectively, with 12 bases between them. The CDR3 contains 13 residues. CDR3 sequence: CASKGSGPYEQYF. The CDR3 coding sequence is TGTGCCAGCAAGGGGTCGGGTCCCTACGAGCAGTACTTC.

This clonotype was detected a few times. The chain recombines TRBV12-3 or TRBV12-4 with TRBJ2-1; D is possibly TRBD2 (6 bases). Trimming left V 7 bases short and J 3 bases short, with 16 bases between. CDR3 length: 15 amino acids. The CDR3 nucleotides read TGTGCCAGCACCCTCAGTACTAGCCTCTACAATGAGCAGTTCTTC. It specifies CASTLSTSLYNEQFF.

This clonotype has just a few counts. CDR3 amino acids: CSVEDPGGETQYF. CDR3 sequence (DNA): TGCAGCGTTGAAGATCCCGGGGGAGAGACCCAGTACTTC. The chain recombines TRBV29-1 with TRBJ2-5, with a weak D call TRBD2 (6 bases). The germline CDR1 and CDR2 sequences are SQVTM and ANQGSEA. Trimming stripped 0 bases from V and 4 bases from J, with 9 bases between. The CDR3 sequence is 13 residues long.

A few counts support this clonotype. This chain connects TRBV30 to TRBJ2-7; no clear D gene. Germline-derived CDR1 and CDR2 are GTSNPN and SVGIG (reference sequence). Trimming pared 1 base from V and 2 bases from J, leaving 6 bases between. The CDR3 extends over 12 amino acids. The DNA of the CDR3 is TGTGCCTGGAGTGGGGTAGCCTACGAGCAGTACTTC. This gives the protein CAWSGVAYEQYF.

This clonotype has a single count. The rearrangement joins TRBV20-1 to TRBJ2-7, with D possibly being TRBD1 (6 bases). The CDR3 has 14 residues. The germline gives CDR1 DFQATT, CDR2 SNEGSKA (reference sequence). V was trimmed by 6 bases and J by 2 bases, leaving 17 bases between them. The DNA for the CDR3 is TGCAGTGCCGGTCCGACAGGTCCCCCCTACGAGCAGTACTTC. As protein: CSAGPTGPPYEQYF.

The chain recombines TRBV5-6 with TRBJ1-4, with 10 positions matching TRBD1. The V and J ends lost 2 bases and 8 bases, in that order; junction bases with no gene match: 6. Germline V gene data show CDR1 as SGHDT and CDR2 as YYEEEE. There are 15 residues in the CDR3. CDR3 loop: CASSFRRQGAEKLFF. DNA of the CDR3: TGTGCCAGCAGCTTTAGGAGACAGGGGGCGGAAAAACTGTTTTTT. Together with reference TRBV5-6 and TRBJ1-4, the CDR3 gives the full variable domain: DAGVTQSPTHLIKTRGQQVTLRCSPKSGHDTVSWYQQALGQGPQFIFQYYEEEERQRGNFPDRFSGHQFPNYSSELNVNALLLGDSALYLCASSFRRQGAEKLFFGSGTQLSVL.

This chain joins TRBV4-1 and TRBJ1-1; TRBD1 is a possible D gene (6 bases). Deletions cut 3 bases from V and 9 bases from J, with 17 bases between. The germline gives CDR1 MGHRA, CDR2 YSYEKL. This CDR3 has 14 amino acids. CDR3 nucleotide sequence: TGCGCCAGCAGCCACTCCCTCAGGACAGTGCAAGCTTTCTTT. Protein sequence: CASSHSLRTVQAFF.

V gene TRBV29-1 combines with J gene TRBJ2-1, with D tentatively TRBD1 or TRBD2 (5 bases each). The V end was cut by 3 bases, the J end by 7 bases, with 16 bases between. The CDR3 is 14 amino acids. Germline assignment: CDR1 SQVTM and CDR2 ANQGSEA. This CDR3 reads CSVEGVERLNEQFF. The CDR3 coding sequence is TGCAGCGTTGAGGGGGTAGAGCGGTTGAATGAGCAGTTCTTC.

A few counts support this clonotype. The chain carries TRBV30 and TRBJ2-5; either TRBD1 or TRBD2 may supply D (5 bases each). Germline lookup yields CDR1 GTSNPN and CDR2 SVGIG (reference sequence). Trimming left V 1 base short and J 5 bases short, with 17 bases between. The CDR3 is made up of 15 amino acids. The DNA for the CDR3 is TGTGCCTGGAGTGAATGGGGAATGGGGACGGAGACCCAGTACTTC. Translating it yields CAWSEWGMGTETQYF.

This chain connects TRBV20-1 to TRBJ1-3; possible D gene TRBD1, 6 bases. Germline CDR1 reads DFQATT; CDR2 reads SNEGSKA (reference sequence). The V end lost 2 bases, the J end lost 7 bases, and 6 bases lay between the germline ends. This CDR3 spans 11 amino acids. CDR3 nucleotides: TGCAGTGCTAGAACAGGGAACACCATATATTTT. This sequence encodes CSARTGNTIYF.

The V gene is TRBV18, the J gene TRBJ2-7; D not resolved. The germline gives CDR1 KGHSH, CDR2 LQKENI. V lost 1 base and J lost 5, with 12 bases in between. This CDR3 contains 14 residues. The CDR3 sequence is CASSPHKDRHEQYF. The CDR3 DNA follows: TGTGCCAGCTCACCACATAAGGATCGCCACGAGCAGTACTTC.

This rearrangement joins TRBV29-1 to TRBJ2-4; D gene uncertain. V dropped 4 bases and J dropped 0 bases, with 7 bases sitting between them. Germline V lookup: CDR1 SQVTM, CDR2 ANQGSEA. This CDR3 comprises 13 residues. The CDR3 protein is CSVVSVAKNIQYF. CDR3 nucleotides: TGCAGCGTTGTTTCAGTAGCCAAAAACATTCAGTACTTC.

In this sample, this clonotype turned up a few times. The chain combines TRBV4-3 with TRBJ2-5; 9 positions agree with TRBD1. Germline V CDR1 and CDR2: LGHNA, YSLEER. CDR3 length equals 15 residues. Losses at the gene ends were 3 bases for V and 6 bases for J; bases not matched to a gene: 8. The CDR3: CASSQDRGFGKTQYF. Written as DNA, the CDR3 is TGCGCCAGCAGCCAGGACAGGGGATTCGGAAAGACCCAGTACTTC.